A selection of T cell receptor beta chains follows, all from one sample in a study of monozygotic twins with inflammatory bowel disease. Reanalyzing the 5' RACE reads, TCRdb keeps one entry per CDR3 protein, without DNA. The listing contains around 400,000 distinct CDR3 sequences. Sequenced material: blood. These receptors were obtained from a human donor with ulcerative colitis or Crohn's disease, or a healthy co-twin of an affected twin (not recorded which). The CDR3 runs from the conserved cysteine through the conserved F or W.

j_call | v_call | cdr3_aa
TRBJ2-3 | TRBV9 | CASSARQGAVDTQYF
TRBJ1-1 | TRBV3-1 | CASSPRPTGPKAFF
TRBJ2-7 | TRBV20-1 | CSASPRGVGEQYF
TRBJ2-1 | TRBV7-8 | CASSTTSGRAWVF
TRBJ1-2 | TRBV10-2 | CASSSGTAYGYTF
TRBJ1-1 | TRBV11-2 | CASSYSPDRVSWLSTEAFF
TRBJ2-2 | TRBV28 | CASSLPRGGIGSTGELFF
TRBJ2-7 | TRBV19 | CASSAVRGDEQYF
TRBJ1-2 | TRBV4-1 | CASSHVLWVGYTF
TRBJ2-7 | TRBV5-1 | CASSLAGRIYEQYF
TRBJ2-6 | TRBV5-4 | CASSSRGRSSGANVLTF
TRBJ2-7 | TRBV7-9 | CASRLSRDPEQYF
TRBJ2-3 | TRBV12-3/TRBV12-4 | CASSFALADTQYF
TRBJ2-3 | TRBV7-3 | CASGLGVSDTQYF